The subject of this entry is one TCR beta chain. As yet, its antigen is unknown. The data originate from a study of blood T cells in healthy people across ages. Study results and caveats: Diversity of TCR beta per million T cells declined in a roughly linear way with age.

A second about 7 to 12 cycle PCR used barcoded and J-beta primers. TCRdb processed the 5' RACE reads anew with MiXCR; each CDR3 protein has one entry. This table holds over a million distinct CDR3 sequences, roughly 59% found once. Donors gave approximately 9.9 milliliters of peripheral blood apiece. In each sample, at least 6.5 million PBMCs were isolated. This CDR3 region has 14 residues. Germline loops: CDR1 LGHDT, CDR2 YNNKEL (reference sequence). Between the trimmed V and J ends, which lost 3 bases and 7 bases, there was a span of 15 bases. The clonotype comes from a man between 18 and 35 years old in good health. The source material was blood. This rearrangement joins TRBV3-1 to TRBJ2-5; possibly TRBD2 for D (6 bases). CDR3 amino acids: CASSQEGPQGTQYF. CDR3 DNA sequence: TGTGCCAGCAGCCAGGAGGGCCCCCAGGGGACCCAGTACTTC.